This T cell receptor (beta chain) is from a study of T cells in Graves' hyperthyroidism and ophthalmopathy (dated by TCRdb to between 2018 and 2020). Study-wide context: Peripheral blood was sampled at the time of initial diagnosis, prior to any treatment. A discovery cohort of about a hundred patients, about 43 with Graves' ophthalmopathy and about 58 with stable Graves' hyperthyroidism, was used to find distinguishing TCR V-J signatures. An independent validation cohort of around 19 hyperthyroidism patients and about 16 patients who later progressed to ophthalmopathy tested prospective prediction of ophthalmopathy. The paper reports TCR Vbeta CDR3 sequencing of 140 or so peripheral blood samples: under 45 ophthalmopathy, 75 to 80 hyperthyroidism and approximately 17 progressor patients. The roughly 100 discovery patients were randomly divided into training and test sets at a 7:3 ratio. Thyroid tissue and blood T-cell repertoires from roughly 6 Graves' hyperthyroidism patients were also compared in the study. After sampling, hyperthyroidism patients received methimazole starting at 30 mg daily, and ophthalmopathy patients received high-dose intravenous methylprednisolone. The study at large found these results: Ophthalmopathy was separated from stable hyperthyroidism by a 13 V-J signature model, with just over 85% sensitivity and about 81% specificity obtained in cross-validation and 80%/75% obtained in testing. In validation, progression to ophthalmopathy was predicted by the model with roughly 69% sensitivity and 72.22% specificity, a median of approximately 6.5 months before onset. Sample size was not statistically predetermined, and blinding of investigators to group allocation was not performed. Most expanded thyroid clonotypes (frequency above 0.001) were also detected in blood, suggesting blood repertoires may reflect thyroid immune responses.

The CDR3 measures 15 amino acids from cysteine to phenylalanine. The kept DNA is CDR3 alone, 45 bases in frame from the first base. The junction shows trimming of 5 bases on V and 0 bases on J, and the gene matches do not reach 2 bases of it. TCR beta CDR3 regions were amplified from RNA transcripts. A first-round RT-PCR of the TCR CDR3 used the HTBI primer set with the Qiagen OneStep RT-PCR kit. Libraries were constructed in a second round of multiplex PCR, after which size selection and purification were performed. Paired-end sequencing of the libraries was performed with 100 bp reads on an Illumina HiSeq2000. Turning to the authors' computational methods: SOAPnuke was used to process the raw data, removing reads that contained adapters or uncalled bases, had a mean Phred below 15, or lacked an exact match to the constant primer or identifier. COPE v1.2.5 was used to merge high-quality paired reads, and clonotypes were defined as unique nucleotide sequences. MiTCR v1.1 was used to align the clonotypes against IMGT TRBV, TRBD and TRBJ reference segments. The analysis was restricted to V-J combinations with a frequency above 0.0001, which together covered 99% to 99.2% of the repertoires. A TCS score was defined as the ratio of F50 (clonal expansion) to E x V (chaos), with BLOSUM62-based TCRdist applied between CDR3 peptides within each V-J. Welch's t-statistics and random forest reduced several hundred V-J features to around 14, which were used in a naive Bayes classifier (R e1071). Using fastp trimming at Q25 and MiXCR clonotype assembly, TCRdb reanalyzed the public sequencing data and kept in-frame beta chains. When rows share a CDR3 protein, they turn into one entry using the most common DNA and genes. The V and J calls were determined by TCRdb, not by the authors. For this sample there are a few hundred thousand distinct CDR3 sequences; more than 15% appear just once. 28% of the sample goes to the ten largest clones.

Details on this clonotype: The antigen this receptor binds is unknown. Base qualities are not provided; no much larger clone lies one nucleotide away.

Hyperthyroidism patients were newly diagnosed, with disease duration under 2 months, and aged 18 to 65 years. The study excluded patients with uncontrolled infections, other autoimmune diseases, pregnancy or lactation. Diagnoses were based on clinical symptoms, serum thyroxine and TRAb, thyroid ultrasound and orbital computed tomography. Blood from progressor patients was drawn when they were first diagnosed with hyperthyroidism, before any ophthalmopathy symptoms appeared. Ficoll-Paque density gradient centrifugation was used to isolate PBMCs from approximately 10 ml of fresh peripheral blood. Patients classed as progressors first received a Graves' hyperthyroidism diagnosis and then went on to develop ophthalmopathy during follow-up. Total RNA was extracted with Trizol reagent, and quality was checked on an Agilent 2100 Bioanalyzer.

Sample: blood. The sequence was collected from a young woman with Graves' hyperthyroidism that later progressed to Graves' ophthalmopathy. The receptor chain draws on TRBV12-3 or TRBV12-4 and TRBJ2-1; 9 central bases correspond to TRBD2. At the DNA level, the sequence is TGTGCCAGCAGTCCAGCGGGGGGCTCCTACAATGAGCAGTTCTTC. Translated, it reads CASSPAGGSYNEQFF.